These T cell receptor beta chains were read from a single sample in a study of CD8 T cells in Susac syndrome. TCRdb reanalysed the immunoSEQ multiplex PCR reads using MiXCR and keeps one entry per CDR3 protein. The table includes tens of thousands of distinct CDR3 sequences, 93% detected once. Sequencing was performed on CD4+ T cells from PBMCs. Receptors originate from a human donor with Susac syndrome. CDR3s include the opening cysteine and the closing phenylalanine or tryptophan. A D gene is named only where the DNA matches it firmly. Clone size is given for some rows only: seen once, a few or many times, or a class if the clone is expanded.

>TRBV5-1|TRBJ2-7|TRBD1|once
TGCGCCAGTTCGGGACAGCCGTATCCCGAGCAGTACTTC
CASSGQPYPEQYF
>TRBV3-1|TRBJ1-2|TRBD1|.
TGTGCCAGCAGCCAAGATTCCAGGGGGCGTGACTATGGCTACACCTTC
CASSQDSRGRDYGYTF
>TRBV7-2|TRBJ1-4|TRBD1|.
TGTGCCAGCAGCCCGGGACAGGGGGTAGTAAAACTGTTTTTT
CASSPGQGVVKLFF
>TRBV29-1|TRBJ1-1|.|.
TGCAGCTTTTCGACAGGAGGGGATGATGGAGCTTTCTTT
CSFSTGGDDGAFF
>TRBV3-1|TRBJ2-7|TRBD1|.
TGTGCCAGCAGCCCTCAGATGGGGGACAGGTCCTACGAGCAGTACTTC
CASSPQMGDRSYEQYF
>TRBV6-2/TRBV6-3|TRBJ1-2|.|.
TGTGCCAGCAGTTACTCGGGGAGAAGAAGCTATGGCTACACCTTC
CASSYSGRRSYGYTF
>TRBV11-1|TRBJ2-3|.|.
TGTGCCAGCAGCTCCCAGGGCTTTATACTACCATTCACAGATACGCAGTATTTT
CASSSQGFILPFTDTQYF
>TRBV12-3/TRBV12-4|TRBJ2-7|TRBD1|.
TGTGCCAGCAGTTTAAACAGGGGGAGAGACGAGCAGTACTTC
CASSLNRGRDEQYF
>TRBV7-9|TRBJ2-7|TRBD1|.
TGTGCCAGCAGCTTAGGGACAGGGATTGACGAGCAGTACTTC
CASSLGTGIDEQYF
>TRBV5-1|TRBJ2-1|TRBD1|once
TGCGCCAGCAGCCCCCTGGGGACAGCCCAAATTGCTGAGCAGTTCTTC
CASSPLGTAQIAEQFF
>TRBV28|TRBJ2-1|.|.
TGTGCCAGCAGTTCAGCAGGCGAATCTCAGCAGTTCTTC
CASSSAGESQQFF
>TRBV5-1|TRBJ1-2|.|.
TGCGCCACATCAGACAGTCACTATGGCTACACCTTC
CATSDSHYGYTF
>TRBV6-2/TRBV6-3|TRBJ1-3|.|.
TGTGCCAGCGGTGGGCAGGTCTCTGGAAACACCATATATTTT
CASGGQVSGNTIYF
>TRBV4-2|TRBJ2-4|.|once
TGTGCCAGCAGCCAGGATATCTTTCAAGCCAAAAACATTCAGTACTTC
CASSQDIFQAKNIQYF
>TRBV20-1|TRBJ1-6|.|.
TGCAGTGCTAGAGTTGGGAGCTCCTATAATTCACCCCTCCACTTT
CSARVGSSYNSPLHF
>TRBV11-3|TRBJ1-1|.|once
TGTGCCAGCAGCCCCCAGGGATGGGATGAAGCTTTCTTT
CASSPQGWDEAFF
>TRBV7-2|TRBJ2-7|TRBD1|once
TGTGCCAGCAGCACGCGACAGGGAAGTCTTTCATACGAGCAGTACTTC
CASSTRQGSLSYEQYF
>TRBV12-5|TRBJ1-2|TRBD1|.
TGTGCTAGTGGTTCCACAGGGGGCTATGGCTACACCTTC
CASGSTGGYGYTF
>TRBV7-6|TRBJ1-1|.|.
TGTGCCAGCAGCCTTACTCAGGGCAGGTACACTGAAGCTTTCTTT
CASSLTQGRYTEAFF
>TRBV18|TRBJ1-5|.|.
TGTGCCAGCTCATCCAGGGGAGGCAATCAGCCCCAGCATTTT
CASSSRGGNQPQHF
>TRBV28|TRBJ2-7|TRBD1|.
TGTGCCAGCACCCCGGGACAGGGGAATCGTTACGAGCAGTACTTC
CASTPGQGNRYEQYF
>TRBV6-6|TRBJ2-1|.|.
TGTGCCAGCAGTTACCTGACCGTCTACAATGAGCAGTTCTTC
CASSYLTVYNEQFF
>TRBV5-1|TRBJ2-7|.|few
TGCGCCAGCAGCTGGACTCCGGAAGGCTACGAGCAGTACTTC
CASSWTPEGYEQYF
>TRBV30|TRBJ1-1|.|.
TGTGCCTGGAGTGTATTCAGAACGAACACTGAAGCTTTCTTT
CAWSVFRTNTEAFF
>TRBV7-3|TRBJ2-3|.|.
TGTGCCAGCAGCTTAACAACGGGGGCCTACGATACGCAGTATTTT
CASSLTTGAYDTQYF
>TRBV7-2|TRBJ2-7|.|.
TGTGCCAGCAGCGCAAGCGTAGCCACAAGCTCCTACGAGCAGTACTTC
CASSASVATSSYEQYF
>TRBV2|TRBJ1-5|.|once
TGTGCCAGCAGGATAATACAGGGAAATCAGCCCCAGCATTTT
CASRIIQGNQPQHF
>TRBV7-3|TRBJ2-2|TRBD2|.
TGTGCCAGCAGCTTAGCGGGAGCGAACACCGGGGAGCTGTTTTTT
CASSLAGANTGELFF
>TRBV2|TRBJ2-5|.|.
TGTGCCAGCAGTTCGAGTGACCAAGAGACCCAGTACTTC
CASSSSDQETQYF
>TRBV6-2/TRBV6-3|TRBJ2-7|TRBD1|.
TGTGCCAGCAGCCGACAGGGGATCTCCTACGAGCAGTACTTC
CASSRQGISYEQYF
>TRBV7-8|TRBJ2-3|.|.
TGTGCCAGCAGCTTAGTAGCCGACAGCTTGGCAGATACGCAGTATTTT
CASSLVADSLADTQYF
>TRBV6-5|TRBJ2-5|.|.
TGTGCCAGCAGTTACCAAGGGAGACGAGAGACCCAGTACTTC
CASSYQGRRETQYF
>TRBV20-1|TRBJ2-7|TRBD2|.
TGCAGTGCTAGAGTGGGACTAGCGGGAACCGCCTACGAGCAGTACTTC
CSARVGLAGTAYEQYF
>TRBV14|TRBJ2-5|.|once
TGTGCCAGCAGCCAAGTCAAAGGAACAGGAAGAGAGACCCAGTACTTC
CASSQVKGTGRETQYF
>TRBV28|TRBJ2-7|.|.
TGTGCCAGCAGAATCCGGGTCCCCCGGGCCGAGCAGTACTTC
CASRIRVPRAEQYF
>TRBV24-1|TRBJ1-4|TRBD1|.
TGTGCCACCAGTGACCCTCGGACAGGTTATGAAAAACTGTTTTTT
CATSDPRTGYEKLFF
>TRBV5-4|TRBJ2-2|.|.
TGTGCCAGCAGCTTGTCGGCAGGGAGGTACACCGGGGAGCTGTTTTTT
CASSLSAGRYTGELFF